This T cell receptor (beta chain) was sequenced for a study of T-cell memory formation after mild COVID-19. This clonotype was seen more than once but under ten times. Using its own MiXCR run on the 5' RACE reads, TCRdb lists one record per CDR3 protein. Of under 650,000 distinct CDR3 sequences listed, roughly 18% are singletons. The receptor comes from an adult woman who had mild COVID-19 (a few samples of this study predate the infection). Cell type and time point are not known. Sequenced sample: PBMCs or a T cell subset sorted from them (not recorded which).

The CDR3 protein is CASSFRQGTTEAFF. Here the CDR3 DNA reads TGTGCCAGCAGCTTTAGACAGGGGACGACTGAAGCTTTCTTT. The V call is TRBV5-6, the J call TRBJ1-1, with TRBD1 matching 8 bases. Germline assignment: CDR1 SGHDT and CDR2 YYEEEE. This CDR3 is 14 amino acids long. Trimming took 2 bases from V and 5 from J; bases not matched to a gene: 5.